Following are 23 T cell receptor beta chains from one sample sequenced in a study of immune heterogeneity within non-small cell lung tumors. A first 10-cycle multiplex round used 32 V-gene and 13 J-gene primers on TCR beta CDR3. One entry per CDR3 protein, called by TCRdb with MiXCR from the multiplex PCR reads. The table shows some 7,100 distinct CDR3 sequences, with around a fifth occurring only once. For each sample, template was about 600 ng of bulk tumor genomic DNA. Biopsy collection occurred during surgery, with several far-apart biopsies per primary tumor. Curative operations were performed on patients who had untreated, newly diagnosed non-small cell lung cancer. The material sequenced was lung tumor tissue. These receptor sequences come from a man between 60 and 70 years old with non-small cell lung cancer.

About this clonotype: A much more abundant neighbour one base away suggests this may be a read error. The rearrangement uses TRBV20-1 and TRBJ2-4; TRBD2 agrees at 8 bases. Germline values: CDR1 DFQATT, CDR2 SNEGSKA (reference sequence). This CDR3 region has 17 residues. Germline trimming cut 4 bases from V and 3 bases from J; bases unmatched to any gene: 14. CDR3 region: CSAKVTGGPVGKNIQYF. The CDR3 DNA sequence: TGCAGTGCTAAAGTAACGGGAGGGCCCGTAGGCAAAAACATTCAGTACTTC.

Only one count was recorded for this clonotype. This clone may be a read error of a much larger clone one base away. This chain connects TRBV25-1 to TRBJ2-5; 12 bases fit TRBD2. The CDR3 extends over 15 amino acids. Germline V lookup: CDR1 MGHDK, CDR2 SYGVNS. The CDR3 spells CAISGLAGLQETQYF. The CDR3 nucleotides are TGTGCCATCAGTGGACTAGCGGGGCTTCAAGAGACCCAGTACTTC.

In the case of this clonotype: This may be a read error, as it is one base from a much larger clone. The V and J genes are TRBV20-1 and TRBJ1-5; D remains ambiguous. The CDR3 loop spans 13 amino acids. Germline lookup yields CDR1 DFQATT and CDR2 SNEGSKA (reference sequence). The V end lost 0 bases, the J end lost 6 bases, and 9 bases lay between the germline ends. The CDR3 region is CSAREVAIQPQHF. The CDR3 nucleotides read TGCAGTGCTAGAGAGGTGGCGATTCAGCCCCAGCATTTT.

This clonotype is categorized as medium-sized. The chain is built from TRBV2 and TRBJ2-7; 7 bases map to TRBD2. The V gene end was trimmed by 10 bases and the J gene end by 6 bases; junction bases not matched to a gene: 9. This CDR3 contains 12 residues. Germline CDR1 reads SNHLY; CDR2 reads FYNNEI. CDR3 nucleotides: TGTGCCACCCAAGGAGGACTAGGCGAGCAGTACTTC. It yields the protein CATQGGLGEQYF.

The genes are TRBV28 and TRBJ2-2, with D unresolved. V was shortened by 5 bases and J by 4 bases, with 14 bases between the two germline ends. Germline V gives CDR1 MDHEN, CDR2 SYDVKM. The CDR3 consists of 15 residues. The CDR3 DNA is TGTGCCAGCAGTCTCGGACGAGAGCCCACCGGGGAGCTGTTTTTT. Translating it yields CASSLGREPTGELFF.

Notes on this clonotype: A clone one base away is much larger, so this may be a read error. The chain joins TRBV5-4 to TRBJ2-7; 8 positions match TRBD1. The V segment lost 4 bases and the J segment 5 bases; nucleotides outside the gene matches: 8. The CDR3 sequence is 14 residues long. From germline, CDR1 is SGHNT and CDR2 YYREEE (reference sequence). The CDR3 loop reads CASSPGTGAHEQYF. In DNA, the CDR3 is TGTGCCAGCAGCCCCGGGACAGGAGCCCACGAGCAGTACTTC.

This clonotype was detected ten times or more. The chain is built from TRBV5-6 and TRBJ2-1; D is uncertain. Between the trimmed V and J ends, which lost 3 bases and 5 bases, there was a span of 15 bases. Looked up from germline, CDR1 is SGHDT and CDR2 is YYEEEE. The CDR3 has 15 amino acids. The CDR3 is CASSSSPKLHNEQFF. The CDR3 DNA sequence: TGTGCCAGCAGCTCCTCCCCGAAGCTACACAATGAGCAGTTCTTC.

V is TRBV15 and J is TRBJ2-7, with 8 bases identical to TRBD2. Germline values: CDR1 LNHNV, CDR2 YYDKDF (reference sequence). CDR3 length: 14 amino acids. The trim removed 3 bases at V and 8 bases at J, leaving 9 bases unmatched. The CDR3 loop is CATSRGLENPQQYF. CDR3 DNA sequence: TGTGCCACCAGCAGGGGACTAGAAAACCCTCAGCAGTACTTC.

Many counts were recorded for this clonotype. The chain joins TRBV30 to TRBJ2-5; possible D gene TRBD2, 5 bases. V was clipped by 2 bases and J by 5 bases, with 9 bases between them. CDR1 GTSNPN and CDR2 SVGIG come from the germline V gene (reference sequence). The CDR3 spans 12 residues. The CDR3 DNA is TGTGCCTGGAGTTCAGGAGGCGAGACCCAGTACTTC. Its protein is CAWSSGGETQYF.

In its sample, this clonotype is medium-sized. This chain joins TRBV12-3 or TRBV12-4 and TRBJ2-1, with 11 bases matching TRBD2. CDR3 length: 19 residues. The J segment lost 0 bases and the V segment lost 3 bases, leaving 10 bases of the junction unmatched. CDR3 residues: CASSLITLAGGSSYNEQFF. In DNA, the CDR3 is TGTGCCAGCAGTTTGATTACCCTAGCGGGAGGCAGCTCCTACAATGAGCAGTTCTTC.

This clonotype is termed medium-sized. The CDR3 reads CASSLGQGSNEQYF. DNA of the CDR3: TGTGCCAGCAGCCTTGGACAGGGATCGAATGAGCAGTACTTC. The chain links TRBV11-3 to TRBJ2-7; 8 positions agree with TRBD1. Germline CDR1 and CDR2: SGHNT and YENEEA. V was pared by 5 bases and J by 7 bases, with 10 bases of the junction left unmatched. The CDR3 is made up of 14 amino acids.

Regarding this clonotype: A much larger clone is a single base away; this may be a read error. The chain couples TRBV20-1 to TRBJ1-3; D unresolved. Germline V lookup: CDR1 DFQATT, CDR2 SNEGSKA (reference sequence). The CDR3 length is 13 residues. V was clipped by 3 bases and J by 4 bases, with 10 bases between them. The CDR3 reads CSARHRGGNTIYF. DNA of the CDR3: TGCAGTGCTAGGCACCGAGGGGGAAACACCATATATTTT.

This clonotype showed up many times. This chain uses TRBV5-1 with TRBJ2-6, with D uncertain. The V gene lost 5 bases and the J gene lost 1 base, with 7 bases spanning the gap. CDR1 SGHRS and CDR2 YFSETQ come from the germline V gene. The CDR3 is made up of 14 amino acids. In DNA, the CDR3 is TGCGCCAGCAGGGACGGTTCTGGGGCCAACGTCCTGACTTTC. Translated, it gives CASRDGSGANVLTF.

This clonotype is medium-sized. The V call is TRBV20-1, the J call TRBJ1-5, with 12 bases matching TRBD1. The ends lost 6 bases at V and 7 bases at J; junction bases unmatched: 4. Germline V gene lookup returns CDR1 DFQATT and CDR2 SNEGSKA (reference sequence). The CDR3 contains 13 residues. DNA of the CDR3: TGCAGTGCCGGGACAGGGGGCCAGCAGCCCCAGCATTTT. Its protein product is CSAGTGGQQPQHF.

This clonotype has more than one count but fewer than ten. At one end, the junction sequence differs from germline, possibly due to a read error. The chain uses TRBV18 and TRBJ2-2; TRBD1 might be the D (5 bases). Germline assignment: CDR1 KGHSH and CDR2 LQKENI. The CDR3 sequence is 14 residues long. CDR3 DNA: TGTGCCAGCTCACCAGGGGCGAACACCAGGGAGCTGTTTTTT. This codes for CASSPGANTRELFF.

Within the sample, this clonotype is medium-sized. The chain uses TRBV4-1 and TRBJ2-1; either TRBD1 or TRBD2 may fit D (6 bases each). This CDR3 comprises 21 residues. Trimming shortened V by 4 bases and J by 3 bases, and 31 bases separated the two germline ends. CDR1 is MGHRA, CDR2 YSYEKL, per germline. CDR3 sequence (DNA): TGCGCCAGCAGCCCTGCTGGGGGCGGGGCGGGACAAAGTGTAGACTACAATGAGCAGTTCTTC. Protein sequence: CASSPAGGGAGQSVDYNEQFF.

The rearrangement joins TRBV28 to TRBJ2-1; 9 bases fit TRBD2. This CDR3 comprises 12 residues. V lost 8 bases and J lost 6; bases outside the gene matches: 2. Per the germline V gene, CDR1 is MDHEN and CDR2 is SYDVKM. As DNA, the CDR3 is TGTGCCAGCGGGGGACTAGCCAATGAGCAGTTCTTC. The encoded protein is CASGGLANEQFF.

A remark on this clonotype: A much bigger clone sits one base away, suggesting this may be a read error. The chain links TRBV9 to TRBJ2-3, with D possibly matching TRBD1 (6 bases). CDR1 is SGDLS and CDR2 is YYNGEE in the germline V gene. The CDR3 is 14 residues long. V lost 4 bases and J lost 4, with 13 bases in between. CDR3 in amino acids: CASSLDRWADTQYF. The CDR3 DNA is TGTGCCAGCAGCCTTGACAGGTGGGCAGATACGCAGTATTTT.

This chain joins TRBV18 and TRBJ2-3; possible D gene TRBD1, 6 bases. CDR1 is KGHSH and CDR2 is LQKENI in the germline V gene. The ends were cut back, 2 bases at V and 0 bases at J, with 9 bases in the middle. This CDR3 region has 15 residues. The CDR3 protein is CASSPSTGSTDTQYF. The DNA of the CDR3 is TGTGCCAGCTCACCATCCACAGGGAGCACAGATACGCAGTATTTT.

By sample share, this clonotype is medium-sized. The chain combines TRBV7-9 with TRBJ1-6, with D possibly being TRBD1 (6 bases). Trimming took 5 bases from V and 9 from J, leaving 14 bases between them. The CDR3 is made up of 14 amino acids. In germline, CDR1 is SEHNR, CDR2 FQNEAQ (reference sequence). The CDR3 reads CASSIGQWGSPLHF. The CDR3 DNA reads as TGTGCCAGCAGCATAGGACAGTGGGGTTCACCCCTCCACTTT.

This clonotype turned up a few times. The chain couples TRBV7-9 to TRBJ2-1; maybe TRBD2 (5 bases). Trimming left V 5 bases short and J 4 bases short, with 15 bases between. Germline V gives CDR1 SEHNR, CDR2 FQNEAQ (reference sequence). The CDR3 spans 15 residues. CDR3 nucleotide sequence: TGTGCCAGCAGCCCAGGAGTTGGACTTTACAATGAGCAGTTCTTC. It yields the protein CASSPGVGLYNEQFF.

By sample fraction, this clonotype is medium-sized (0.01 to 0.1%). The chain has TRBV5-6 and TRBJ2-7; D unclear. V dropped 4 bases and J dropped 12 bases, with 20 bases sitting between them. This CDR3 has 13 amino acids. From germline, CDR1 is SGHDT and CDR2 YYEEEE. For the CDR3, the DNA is TGTGCCAGCAGCCCACGAACAGCGTACGTCTGGTACTTC. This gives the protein CASSPRTAYVWYF.

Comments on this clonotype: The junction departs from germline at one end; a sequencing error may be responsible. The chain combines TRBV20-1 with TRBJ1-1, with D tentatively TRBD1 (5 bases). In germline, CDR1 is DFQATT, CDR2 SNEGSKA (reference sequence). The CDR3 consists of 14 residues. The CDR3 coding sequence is TGCAGTGCTAGAGATCCAGGGTCGAACACTGAGGCTTTCTTT. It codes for CSARDPGSNTEAFF.